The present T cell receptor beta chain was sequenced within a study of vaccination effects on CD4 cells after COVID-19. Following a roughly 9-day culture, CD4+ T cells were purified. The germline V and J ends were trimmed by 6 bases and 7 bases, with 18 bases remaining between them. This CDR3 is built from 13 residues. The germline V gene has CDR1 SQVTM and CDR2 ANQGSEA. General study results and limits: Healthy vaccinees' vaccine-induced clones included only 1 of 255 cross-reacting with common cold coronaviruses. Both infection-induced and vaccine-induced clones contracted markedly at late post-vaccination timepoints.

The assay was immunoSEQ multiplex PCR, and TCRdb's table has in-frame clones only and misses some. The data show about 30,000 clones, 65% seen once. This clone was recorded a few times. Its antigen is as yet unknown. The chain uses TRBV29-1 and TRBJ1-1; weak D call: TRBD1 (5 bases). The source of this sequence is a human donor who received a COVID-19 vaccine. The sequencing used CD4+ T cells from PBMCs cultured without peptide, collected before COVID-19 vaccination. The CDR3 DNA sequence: TGCAGCGTGCGGGGGACCCAGCGCAGTGAAGCTTTCTTT. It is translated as CSVRGTQRSEAFF.